These 13 T cell receptor beta chains were all obtained from the same sample, sequenced in a study of sequential checkpoint blockade in melanoma. Treatment in this sample: randomized to nivolumab then ipilimumab (arm A) or the reverse (arm B). TCRdb's copy holds only in-frame clones and misses some; the assay was immunoSEQ multiplex PCR. The repertoire holds tens of thousands of clones, with around two thirds as singletons. The sample in question was CD8+ T cells sorted from blood (inferred from file names), obtained from a patient given nivolumab and ipilimumab in sequence. These TCRs come from a human donor with melanoma.

The chain joins TRBV6-5 to TRBJ1-2; D is possibly TRBD1 (6 bases). The CDR3 extends over 13 amino acids. V lost 5 bases and J 7 bases, leaving 14 bases between the germline ends. The germline V gene has CDR1 MNHEY and CDR2 SVGAGI. CDR3 loop: CASSDGAGAGYTF. In nucleotides, the CDR3 is TGTGCCAGCAGTGATGGGGCAGGGGCTGGCTACACCTTC.

V usage is TRBV2 and J usage is TRBJ2-7; D unclear. Trimming cost V 10 bases and J 0 bases, with 13 bases left between them. The CDR3 runs 13 residues. Per the germline V gene, CDR1 is SNHLY and CDR2 is FYNNEI. CDR3 residues: CATRSRSSYEQYV. The DNA of the CDR3 is TGTGCCACTAGATCTAGGTCCTCCTACGAGCAGTACGTC.

J is TRBJ2-7 and V is TRBV27; the D gene is possibly TRBD1 (6 bases). The CDR3 spans 14 residues. Trimming took off 4 bases at V and 6 bases at J, with 16 bases between the two ends. Germline V lookup: CDR1 MNHEY, CDR2 SMNVEV (reference sequence). The CDR3 DNA follows: TGTGCCAGCAGTTGGGGAGCAGGGACAAGCGAGCAGTACTTC. Its translation: CASSWGAGTSEQYF.

The gene calls are TRBV27 and TRBJ2-5; D might be TRBD1 (5 bases). This CDR3 is built from 15 residues. The germline V and J ends were trimmed by 6 bases and 5 bases, with 19 bases remaining between them. Per germline, CDR1 MNHEY and CDR2 SMNVEV (reference sequence). CDR3 DNA sequence: TGTGCCAGCAGATTCCAGAATAGGGGTGGCGAGACCCAGTACTTC. Protein: CASRFQNRGGETQYF.

This clone appeared a few times. V gene TRBV23-1 combines with J gene TRBJ2-7; 8 nucleotides agree with TRBD1. TRBV23-1 is an ORF, and what it does is uncertain. J lost 4 bases, V lost 7 bases, and 21 bases had no gene match. This CDR3 comprises 18 residues. The CDR3 DNA is TGCGCCAGCAACTCCCGGGACAGGCTAGGTAGGCACCTTTACGAGCAGTACGTC. Its translation is CASNSRDRLGRHLYEQYV.

V is TRBV10-2 and J is TRBJ1-2; 8 positions match TRBD1. Trimming at V came to 2 bases and at J to 0 bases, leaving 5 bases not matched to a gene. In germline, CDR1 is WSHSY, CDR2 SAAADI. The CDR3 is made up of 16 amino acids. DNA of the CDR3: TGCGCCAGCAGTGAGGCAGGGGGCCTTTCTAACTATGGCTACACCTTC. Residues: CASSEAGGLSNYGYTF.

In its sample, this clone ranks as medium-sized. The chain links TRBV7-9 to TRBJ1-1; D might be TRBD1 (5 bases). Germline V gene sequence: CDR1 SEHNR, CDR2 FQNEAQ (reference sequence). V was clipped by 3 bases and J by 7 bases, with 9 bases between them. This CDR3 has 12 residues. CDR3 in amino acids: CASSFRGFEAFF. CDR3 nucleotides: TGTGCCAGCAGCTTCCGGGGGTTTGAAGCTTTCTTT.

The rearrangement links TRBV7-9 to TRBJ2-1; TRBD1 matches at 7 bases. Per the germline V gene, CDR1 is SEHNR and CDR2 is FQNEAQ (reference sequence). After removal of 1 base from V and 4 bases from J, the junction contained 7 bases not matched to a gene. The CDR3 loop spans 16 amino acids. The CDR3 sequence: CASSLGSAGGYNEQFF. Here the CDR3 DNA reads TGTGCCAGCAGCTTAGGTTCGGCAGGGGGTTACAATGAGCAGTTCTTC.

The CDR3 here is CASRPGTGGTDTQYF. For the CDR3, the DNA is TGTGCCAGCCGGCCCGGGACAGGGGGGACAGATACGCAGTATTTT. The V call is TRBV7-3, the J call TRBJ2-3; the match to TRBD1 covers 11 bases. J lost 3 bases, V lost 8 bases, and 7 bases had no gene match. Germline CDR1 and CDR2: SGHTA and FQGTGA. The CDR3 sequence is 15 residues long.

The chain employs TRBV7-2 and TRBJ2-7; perhaps TRBD1 as D (6 bases). Trimming left V 1 base short and J 1 base short, with 14 bases between. This CDR3 spans 16 amino acids. Germline V CDR1 and CDR2: SGHTA, FQGNSA. Here the CDR3 DNA reads TGTGCCAGCAGCTTAGTTCAGGGGAAGGGTTCCTACGAGCAGTACGTC. Translating it yields CASSLVQGKGSYEQYV.

The chain is built from TRBV10-2 and TRBJ2-1, with D unclear. The V and J ends lost 7 bases and 0 bases respectively, with 4 bases between them. This CDR3 region has 12 residues. The germline gives CDR1 WSHSY, CDR2 SAAADI. CDR3 region: CASTSSYNEQFF. The CDR3 coding sequence is TGCGCCAGCACCTCCTCCTACAATGAGCAGTTCTTC.

This clone was counted between two and nine times. The same CDR3 can be traced to other DNA sequences in this sample. The chain carries TRBV19 and TRBJ2-7, with D perhaps matching TRBD2 (7 bases). Germline V gene sequence: CDR1 LNHDA, CDR2 SQIVND (reference sequence). The CDR3 extends over 16 amino acids. Deletions cut 5 bases from V and 7 bases from J, with 24 bases between. The CDR3 is CASSPVRGGGEWEQYF. DNA of the CDR3: TGTGCCAGTAGTCCTGTGAGAGGAGGGGGGGAATGGGAGCAGTACTTC.

This clone occurred once. V gene TRBV11-2 combines with J gene TRBJ1-1; 9 bases fit TRBD1. The length of the CDR3 is 13 residues. V lost 2 bases to trimming and J lost 8 bases; unmatched junction nucleotides: 3. CDR1 and CDR2 (germline): SGHAT, FQNNGV. CDR3 region: CASSLLQGAEAFF. The CDR3 DNA reads as TGTGCCAGCAGCTTACTACAGGGGGCCGAAGCTTTCTTT.